The rows below give T cell receptor beta chains drawn from one sample of a study of blood T cell repertoires in COVID-19. This table comes from immunoSEQ multiplex PCR, and its TCRdb copy is limited to in-frame clones, with some not included. The sample comprises just under 90,000 clones, around nine tenths of which are singletons, and roughly 3% rests with the top ten. Sequences were obtained from peripheral blood. The receptors stem from a woman older than 75 with acute or convalescent COVID-19. The CDR3 runs from the conserved cysteine through the conserved F or W. The D gene is left open where the match is weak.

d_call | v_call | cdr3_aa
TRBD1 | TRBV7-2 | CASSLEQGANVRYVLTF
TRBD1 | TRBV6-5 | CASRQGPIKNTEAFF
TRBD1 | TRBV6-6 | CASRLPGQAGLDTIYF
TRBD1 | TRBV28 | CASMSRNRGFLGGYTF
TRBD1 | TRBV27 | CASSPRTGVGGETQYF
NA | TRBV24-1 | CATSDWSRGGTGELFF
NA | TRBV29-1 | CSAPTGVTAGELFF
TRBD1 | TRBV10-3 | CAVENRGRQGNTMYF
NA | TRBV29-1 | CSVEGTARETQYF
NA | TRBV4-1 | CASSQDRGRAGNTIYF
NA | TRBV19 | CASSIDPAGLGETQYF
NA | TRBV28 | CASSASGGGYSFRNEQFF
TRBD1 | TRBV28 | CASSPIRTGASYEQFF
TRBD2 | TRBV4-1 | CASSQAGLAYNEQFF
NA | TRBV11-2 | CASSLLSLSYGYTF
NA | TRBV19 | CASSSPLTGAYGYTF
NA | TRBV18 | CASSPPPENEQFF
TRBD1 | TRBV4-1 | CASSLQPGTGREKLFF
NA | TRBV6-5 | CASSPRGSEQYF
NA | TRBV5-6 | CASSLREGVSPLHF
TRBD1 | TRBV19 | CASSTAQGQGASEAFF
TRBD2 | TRBV2 | CASSLTGTSQETQYF
TRBD1 | TRBV6-2/TRBV6-3 | CASSRWTGGSEPQHF
TRBD2 | TRBV2 | CASYGGADEQFF
TRBD1 | TRBV3-1/TRBV3-2 | CASSQAGQNNYGYTF
TRBD1 | TRBV18 | CASSPQGQGAGELFF
TRBD1 | TRBV3-1/TRBV3-2 | CASSLPGQNSPLHF
NA | TRBV10-3 | CAISEGQTVNYGYTF
TRBD1 | TRBV7-3 | CASSRRQGNNSPLHF
TRBD1 | TRBV27 | CASSPRLTGGDGNTIYF
TRBD2 | TRBV27 | CASSTSGSYNEQFF
NA | TRBV6-6 | CASSYLRQNYEQYF
TRBD2 | TRBV29-1 | CSARLAGGPSTDTQYF
TRBD1 | TRBV18 | CASSPQKGQSNEQFF
TRBD1 | TRBV10-3 | CATGDSKINTGELFF
NA | TRBV11-1 | CASSSARGGTDTQYF
NA | TRBV19 | CASSIYGFNQPQHF
TRBD1 | TRBV6-5 | CASKGQAQETQYF
NA | TRBV6-6 | CASSYGHGGNTIYF
NA | TRBV7-9 | CASSLGSTGGNQPQHF
NA | TRBV5-1 | CASSSIGAMNTGELFF
NA | TRBV29-1 | CSVDTQGTYTEAFF
TRBD1 | TRBV18 | CASSQSGQGTGELFF
NA | TRBV2 | CASSVGDLGDTQYF
TRBD1 | TRBV27 | CASSSPGQANYGYTF
TRBD2 | TRBV6-5 | CASRTSGTYNEQFF
TRBD2 | TRBV18 | CASIRRQAGGLGEQFF
TRBD2 | TRBV4-1 | CASSQDGGLVYEQYF